The 17 T cell receptor beta chains given below trace back to one sample, sequenced in a study of glioma-infiltrating T cells. The iRepertoire nested amplicon-rescue multiplex PCR amplified TCR alpha and beta CDR3s from RNA. TCRdb re-derived calls from the multiplex PCR reads in MiXCR, one entry per CDR3 protein. The table has around 170,000 distinct CDR3 sequences, more than 35% seen once. The sequenced sample consisted of glioma tissue, nonneoplastic brain tissue, or PBMCs (not recorded which). These receptors were obtained from a human donor with low-grade glioma or glioblastoma, undergoing nonglioma brain surgery, or in good health (not recorded which).

This clonotype was observed a single time. A clone one base away is much larger, so this may be a read error. This CDR3 is CASSKLAGIGQPQHF. CDR3 sequence (DNA): TGCGCCAGCAGCAAGCTCGCAGGGATAGGTCAGCCCCAGCATTTT. The rearrangement uses TRBV4-1 and TRBJ1-5, with TRBD1 as a possible D gene (5 bases). Trimming pared 5 bases from V and 6 bases from J, leaving 17 bases between. The CDR3 totals 15 residues. Germline V lookup: CDR1 MGHRA, CDR2 YSYEKL.

V gene TRBV29-1 combines with J gene TRBJ2-7; 7 bases align to TRBD2. This CDR3 has 13 residues. Germline V lookup: CDR1 SQVTM, CDR2 ANQGSEA. Germline trimming cut 4 bases from V and 6 bases from J; bases unmatched to any gene: 9. The CDR3 nucleotides are TGCAGCGTTGTGGGGGGGACGAACGCCGAGCAGTACTTC. Its translation: CSVVGGTNAEQYF.

Comment on this clonotype: A read error is possible here, since a much larger clone lies one base away. The chain links TRBV25-1 to TRBJ2-1; the match to TRBD2 covers 11 bases. Germline loops: CDR1 MGHDK, CDR2 SYGVNS. The length of the CDR3 is 15 residues. V was clipped by 6 bases and J by 2 bases; unmatched bases: 3. The CDR3 DNA sequence: TGTGCCAGCAGCCCGACTAGCGGGACCTACAATGAGCAGTTCTTC. Amino acids: CASSPTSGTYNEQFF.

With respect to this clonotype: A much larger clone differs from this one at a single base, so this may be a read error. The chain recombines TRBV25-1 with TRBJ2-7, with 9 nucleotides matching TRBD1. There are 15 residues in the CDR3. From germline, CDR1 is MGHDK and CDR2 SYGVNS. The CDR3 bases are TGTGCCAGAAGTGAAACCGGGACAGGGACCTACGAGCAGTACTTC. As protein: CARSETGTGTYEQYF.

Many counts were recorded for this clonotype. This sequence joins TRBV28 and TRBJ2-1; the match to TRBD2 covers 8 bases. CDR3 size: 14 residues. The germline CDR1 and CDR2 sequences are MDHEN and SYDVKM. V gave up 5 bases and J gave up 6 bases; unmatched junction bases: 6. CDR3 DNA sequence: TGTGCCAGCAGTGGGCACAGCGGGGGCAATGAGCAGTTCTTC. The encoded protein is CASSGHSGGNEQFF.

The chain has TRBV27 and TRBJ2-1; D is uncertain. Germline V lookup: CDR1 MNHEY, CDR2 SMNVEV (reference sequence). The CDR3 runs 15 residues. V was trimmed by 6 bases and J by 0 bases, leaving 12 bases between them. CDR3 nucleotide sequence: TGTGCCAGCAGCTTGGTGGTAAGCTCCTACAATGAGCAGTTCTTC. Its translation: CASSLVVSSYNEQFF.

Many counts were recorded for this clonotype. CDR3 in DNA: TGCAGTGCTTGGGTTACTAGCGGGAGGCTCGCTATCACAGATACGCAGTATTTT. Translating gives CSAWVTSGRLAITDTQYF. The chain uses TRBV20-1 and TRBJ2-3; 12 nucleotides match TRBD2. CDR3 length: 18 amino acids. The germline V gene has CDR1 DFQATT and CDR2 SNEGSKA (reference sequence). With 5 bases clipped from V and 2 bases from J, the junction kept 14 bases outside the gene matches.

This clonotype has a handful of counts. The chain links TRBV5-1 to TRBJ2-7; no definite D call. Trimming took off 1 base at V and 7 bases at J, with 3 bases between the two ends. The germline CDR1 and CDR2 sequences are SGHRS and YFSETQ. The CDR3 extends over 10 amino acids. The CDR3 spells CASSLCEQYF. DNA for the CDR3: TGCGCCAGCAGCTTGTGTGAGCAGTACTTC.

This clonotype occurred many times. V gene TRBV7-3 combines with J gene TRBJ2-7, with 11 bases lining up with TRBD1. Germline CDR1 is SGHTA and CDR2 is FQGTGA. V gave up 4 bases and J gave up 6 bases; unmatched junction bases: 2. This CDR3 spans 13 amino acids. The CDR3 loop is CASSSGQGGEQYF. Written as DNA, the CDR3 is TGTGCCAGCAGCTCGGGACAGGGGGGCGAGCAGTACTTC.

The count of this clonotype is one. This may come from a read error, since a much larger clone is one base off. This sequence joins TRBV28 and TRBJ2-7, with TRBD1 identical over 8 bases. Germline V gene lookup returns CDR1 MDHEN and CDR2 SYDVKM. The CDR3 length is 13 residues. Trimming took 7 bases from V and 7 from J; bases not matched to a gene: 9. Here the CDR3 reads CASIQGVMREQYF. The CDR3 nucleotides read TGTGCCAGCATACAGGGGGTAATGCGGGAGCAGTACTTC.

The chain carries TRBV4-1 and TRBJ2-3, with 9 bases identical to TRBD2. Per germline, CDR1 MGHRA and CDR2 YSYEKL. Trimming removed 3 bases from V and 2 bases from J; junction bases left unmatched: 9. The CDR3 consists of 17 residues. The CDR3 here is CASSQTTSGAFTDTQYF. The CDR3 DNA is TGCGCCAGCAGCCAGACGACTAGCGGTGCTTTCACAGATACGCAGTATTTT.

This clonotype was seen ten or more times. This chain uses TRBV28 with TRBJ2-7; D is unresolved. The CDR3 contains 13 residues. Germline CDR1 reads MDHEN; CDR2 reads SYDVKM. The V gene lost 5 bases and the J gene lost 3 bases, with 11 bases spanning the gap. In DNA form, the CDR3 reads TGTGCCAGCAGTGTGGTCAGTCTCTACGAGCAGTACTTC. The encoded protein is CASSVVSLYEQYF.

At least ten counts were recorded for this clonotype. The gene calls are TRBV6-1 and TRBJ2-1, with D possibly TRBD1 on 6 matching bases. The CDR3 extends over 15 amino acids. The germline V gene encodes CDR1 MNHNS and CDR2 SASEGT. V was clipped by 6 bases and J by 2 bases, with 14 bases between them. CDR3 nucleotide sequence: TGTGCCAGCAGCTACGGACAGTCTGCCTACAATGAGCAGTTCTTC. Its translation is CASSYGQSAYNEQFF.

Points on this clonotype: A much more abundant neighbour one base away suggests this may be a read error. The V gene is TRBV28, the J gene TRBJ2-3; the D gene is possibly TRBD1 (6 bases). With 5 bases removed from V and 1 base from J, the gap between germline ends came to 16 bases. The germline gives CDR1 MDHEN, CDR2 SYDVKM. The CDR3 has 16 residues. The CDR3 bases are TGTGCCAGCAGTCCAAGACAGGTAGGAGGCACAGATACGCAGTATTTT. Translated: CASSPRQVGGTDTQYF.

Details on this clonotype: This could be a read error, since a much larger clone is one nucleotide away. The chain uses TRBV11-2 and TRBJ1-6; the D gene is possibly TRBD1 (5 bases). The CDR3 contains 15 residues. Germline CDR1 and CDR2: SGHAT and FQNNGV. In DNA, the CDR3 is TGTGCCAGCAGCGAAACGGGACCGCGATATTCACCCCTCAACTTT. Translation: CASSETGPRYSPLNF.

This clonotype was observed at least ten times. The V and J genes are TRBV7-8 and TRBJ1-4; 8 bases are shared with TRBD1. CDR1 and CDR2 (germline): SGHVS, FQNEAQ. This CDR3 has 15 residues. The V segment lost 4 bases and the J segment 4 bases; nucleotides outside the gene matches: 5. CDR3 protein: CASSSQGEVNEKLFF. CDR3 nucleotides: TGTGCCAGCAGCTCACAGGGGGAAGTTAATGAAAAACTGTTTTTT. The whole variable domain, filled in from reference TRBV7-8 and TRBJ1-4, reads GAGVSQSPRYKVAKRGQDVALRCDPISGHVSLFWYQQALGQGPEFLTYFQNEAQLDKSGLPSDRFFAERPEGSVSTLKIQRTQQEDSAVYLCASSSQGEVNEKLFFGSGTQLSVL.

This clonotype was seen only a few times. The chain carries TRBV7-9 and TRBJ1-1; the match to TRBD1 covers 11 bases. Germline V lookup: CDR1 SEHNR, CDR2 FQNEAQ (reference sequence). This CDR3 is 17 amino acids long. With V trimmed by 5 bases and J by 2 bases, 10 bases remained unmatched. CDR3 sequence (DNA): TGTGCCAGCAGCCCAATAGGGACAGGGGGAGGAAACACTGAAGCTTTCTTT. It encodes CASSPIGTGGGNTEAFF.